This TCR beta chain was documented in a study of T-cell reconstitution after alpha-beta-depleted transplantation in children (dated by TCRdb to 2016 to 2017). Looking at the study overall: The study quantitatively tracked T-cell immune reconstitution after TCRalphabeta/CD19-depleted allogeneic hematopoietic cell transplantation in children using TCR repertoire profiling.

The sample holds many counts of this clonotype. No cognate antigen has been identified for it. Per-nucleotide qualities are absent, and no much larger clonotype sits a single base away. Based on the germline V gene, the CDR1 and CDR2 sequences are SQVTM and ANQGSEA. V is trimmed back by 0 bases and J by 4 bases, and the junction contains 9 bases that no gene match accounts for. Counted from cysteine to phenylalanine, this CDR3 has 16 amino acids. Only the CDR3 DNA stays, 48 bases, in frame from base 1. The method was PCR. Instrument used: Illumina HiSeq 2500. To normalize quantification of the TCRbeta repertoire, the TCR libraries were built with molecular barcoding that relied on unique molecular identifiers. TCRdb reanalyzed the raw reads on its own, using fastp at Q25 for trimming and MiXCR for clone calling, and kept in-frame beta chains. Each entry merges the rows of one CDR3 protein and shows their most common DNA and genes. The sample includes 150,000 to 250,000 distinct CDR3 sequences, with approximately 15% observed a single time. Jointly, the top ten make up approximately 13% of the sample.

The clonotype was recovered from a human donor who donated a stem cell graft to a child with acute lymphoblastic leukemia. The specimen comprised PBMCs from the stem cell graft donor, sampled from the stem cell graft. The rearranged segments are TRBV29-1 and TRBJ2-5; TRBD2 matches 9 bases in the middle. The DNA is TGCAGCGTTGAAGATCGAATAGCGGGAGTCGGAGAGACCCAGTACTTC. It is translated as CSVEDRIAGVGETQYF.